A single TCR beta chain is shown here with its context. The data derive from a study of technical replicates of blood from a few donors. The CDR3 is 16 residues long. Germline CDR1 and CDR2: LNHDA and SQIVND (reference sequence). V lost 5 bases to trimming and J lost 0 bases; unmatched junction nucleotides: 9. Only in-frame clones appear in the TCRdb table, and some are missing; sequencing was by immunoSEQ multiplex PCR. The sample includes tens of thousands of clones, more than 85% seen only once; the top ten take under 5.5%. The chain recombines TRBV19 with TRBJ2-7; 8 nucleotides match TRBD1. This TCR derives from a human donor in good health. Some clones in this sample may be carry-over from other donors' samples. Sequences were obtained from PBMCs. The CDR3 spells CASSDRTGSFSYEQYF. The CDR3 DNA follows: TGTGCCAGTAGTGATCGGACAGGGAGTTTCTCCTACGAGCAGTACTTC.